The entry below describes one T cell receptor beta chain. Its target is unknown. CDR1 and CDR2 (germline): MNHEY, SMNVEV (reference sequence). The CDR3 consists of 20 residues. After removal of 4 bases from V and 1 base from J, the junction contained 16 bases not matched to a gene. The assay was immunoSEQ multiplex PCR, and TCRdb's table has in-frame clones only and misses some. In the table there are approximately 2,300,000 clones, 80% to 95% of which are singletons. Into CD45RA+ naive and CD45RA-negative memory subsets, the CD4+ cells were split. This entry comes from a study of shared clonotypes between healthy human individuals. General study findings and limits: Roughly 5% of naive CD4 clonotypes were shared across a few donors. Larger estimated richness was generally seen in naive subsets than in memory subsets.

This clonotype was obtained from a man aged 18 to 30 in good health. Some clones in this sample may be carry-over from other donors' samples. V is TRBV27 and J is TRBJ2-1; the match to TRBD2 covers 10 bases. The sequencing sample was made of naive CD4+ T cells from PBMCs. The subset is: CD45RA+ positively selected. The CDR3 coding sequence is TGTGCCAGCAGTTCACCCGGGCTAGCGGGAGAGAGGAGGTCCTACAATGAGCAGTTCTTC. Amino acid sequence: CASSSPGLAGERRSYNEQFF.